These T cell receptor beta chains were read from a single sample in a study of cytomegalovirus exposure and HLA in healthy donors. The protocol was immunoSEQ multiplex PCR, while the TCRdb copy is restricted to in-frame clones and leaves out a portion. This table holds approximately 120,000 clones, 75% to 85% found once. Sample: PBMCs. These receptor sequences come from a man over 45 in good health and CMV-seronegative. Both conserved end residues are part of each CDR3. D genes are given only for firm matches. Rows give clone size only sometimes, using once, few, many, or a class for an expanded clone.

j_call v_call cdr3_length d_call clone_size cdr3_aa cdr3_nt
TRBJ1-6 TRBV27 16 . . CASSLSTVSYNSPLHF TGTGCCAGCAGTTTATCAACAGTCTCCTATAATTCACCCCTCCACTTT
TRBJ1-5 TRBV19 14 TRBD1 . CASSDRGGNQPQHF TGTGCCAGTAGTGACAGGGGTGGCAATCAGCCCCAGCATTTT
TRBJ1-1 TRBV2 13 . . CASRQDENTEAFF TGTGCCAGCAGACAGGACGAGAACACTGAAGCTTTCTTT
TRBJ2-5 TRBV5-4 16 . . CASSSRNPGQQETQYF TGTGCCAGCAGCTCCCGAAACCCTGGACAGCAAGAGACCCAGTACTTC
TRBJ2-3 TRBV6-6 16 . few CASSPAGRFSRDTQYF TGTGCCAGCAGTCCCGCGGGCAGATTTTCAAGGGATACGCAGTATTTT
TRBJ1-1 TRBV7-2 18 TRBD1 few CASSLRGGTGALNTEAFF TGTGCCAGCAGCTTAAGAGGTGGGACAGGCGCCTTGAACACTGAAGCTTTCTTT
TRBJ1-5 TRBV5-1 13 . . CASSPNSNQPQHF TGCGCCAGCAGCCCTAATAGCAATCAGCCCCAGCATTTT
TRBJ2-1 TRBV6-4 18 . . CASSDSPDPRGNYNEQFF TGTGCCAGCAGTGACTCCCCTGATCCGCGGGGAAACTACAATGAGCAGTTCTTC
TRBJ1-2 TRBV27 13 . . CASSTAREGGYTF TGTGCCAGCAGTACAGCAAGGGAGGGAGGCTACACCTTC
TRBJ1-1 TRBV19 15 . . CASSGGGTAVGKAFF TGTGCCAGTAGTGGGGGGGGGACGGCTGTCGGGAAAGCTTTCTTT
TRBJ2-7 TRBV5-1 16 TRBD2 . CASSLGERGGRYEQYF TGCGCCAGCAGCTTGGGGGAGCGGGGGGGCCGGTACGAGCAGTACTTC
TRBJ2-6 TRBV2 16 . once CASSPQGVSGANVLTF TGTGCCAGCAGCCCACAAGGGGTCTCTGGGGCCAACGTCCTGACTTTC
TRBJ1-1 TRBV18 13 . . CASSSIKNTEAFF TGTGCCAGCTCATCTATCAAGAACACTGAAGCTTTCTTT
TRBJ2-1 TRBV10-1 17 . . CASSESPRDANYNEQFF TGCGCCAGCAGTGAGTCGCCGAGGGATGCTAATTACAATGAGCAGTTCTTC
TRBJ2-5 TRBV14 14 . . CASRPTGNQETQYF TGTGCCAGCAGACCTACAGGAAACCAAGAGACCCAGTACTTC
TRBJ1-6 TRBV5-1 16 . . CASSDGARTRNSPLHF TGCGCCAGCAGCGATGGGGCGCGTACTCGAAATTCACCCCTCCACTTT